This record concerns one T cell receptor beta chain sequence. Sequencing was performed with immunoSEQ multiplex PCR; in TCRdb, only in-frame clones are kept and a portion is missing. The table has 72,000 or so clones, approximately 90% seen once. This entry is derived from a study of technical replicates of blood from a handful of donors. CDR1 and CDR2 (germline): SGHVS, FNYEAQ. The CDR3 consists of 14 residues. The V end was cut by 2 bases, the J end by 10 bases, with 17 bases between. The sample comprised T cells isolated from PBMCs. This TCR came from a human donor in good health. This chain connects TRBV7-6 to TRBJ2-5; D may be TRBD1 (6 bases). CDR3 amino acids: CASSLTQGAYDQYF. CDR3 nucleotide sequence: TGTGCCAGCAGCTTAACACAGGGAGCCTATGACCAGTACTTC.